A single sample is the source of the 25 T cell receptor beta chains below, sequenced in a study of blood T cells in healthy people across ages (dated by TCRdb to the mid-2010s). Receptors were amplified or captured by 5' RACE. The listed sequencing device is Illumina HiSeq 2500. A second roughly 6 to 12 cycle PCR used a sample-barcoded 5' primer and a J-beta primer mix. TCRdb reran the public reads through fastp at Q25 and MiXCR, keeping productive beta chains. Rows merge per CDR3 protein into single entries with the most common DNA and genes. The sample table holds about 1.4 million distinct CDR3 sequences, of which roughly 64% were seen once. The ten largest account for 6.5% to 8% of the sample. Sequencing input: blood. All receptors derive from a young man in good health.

Written as DNA, the CDR3 is TGTGCCAGCGAGTATAGCAGTTTCACTGCGGATACGCAGTATTTT. Amino acids: CASEYSSFTADTQYF. The V call is TRBV27, the J call TRBJ2-3; D unresolved. Trimming pared 8 bases from V and 6 bases from J, leaving 21 bases between. CDR3 length equals 15 residues. Per germline, CDR1 MNHEY and CDR2 SMNVEV (reference sequence).

The CDR3 DNA is TGTGCCACGACAGGGATAGATACGCAGTATTTT. It encodes CATTGIDTQYF. This chain links TRBV6-5 with TRBJ2-3, with 7 positions matching TRBD1. CDR1 and CDR2 (germline): MNHEY, SVGAGI. The V and J ends lost 10 bases and 5 bases, in that order; junction bases with no gene match: 3. This CDR3 region has 11 residues.

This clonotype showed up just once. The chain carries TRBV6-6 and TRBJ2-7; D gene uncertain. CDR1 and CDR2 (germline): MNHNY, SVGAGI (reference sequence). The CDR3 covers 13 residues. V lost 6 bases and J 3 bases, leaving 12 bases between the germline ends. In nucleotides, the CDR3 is TGTGCCAGCAGACCTCAGGCCCACTACGAGCAGTACTTC. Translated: CASRPQAHYEQYF.

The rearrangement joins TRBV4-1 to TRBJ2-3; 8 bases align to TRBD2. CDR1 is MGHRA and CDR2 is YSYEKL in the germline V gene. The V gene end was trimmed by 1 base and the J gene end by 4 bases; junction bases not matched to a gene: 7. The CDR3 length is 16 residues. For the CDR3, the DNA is TGCGCCAGCAGCCAAGTAGGTAGCGGGACCTCAGATACGCAGTATTTT. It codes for CASSQVGSGTSDTQYF.

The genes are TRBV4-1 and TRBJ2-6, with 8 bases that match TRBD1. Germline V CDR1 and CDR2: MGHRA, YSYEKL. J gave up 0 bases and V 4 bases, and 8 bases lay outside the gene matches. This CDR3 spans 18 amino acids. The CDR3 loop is CASSLVARGHSGANVLTF. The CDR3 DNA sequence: TGCGCCAGCAGCCTAGTGGCCAGGGGGCACTCTGGGGCCAACGTCCTGACTTTC.

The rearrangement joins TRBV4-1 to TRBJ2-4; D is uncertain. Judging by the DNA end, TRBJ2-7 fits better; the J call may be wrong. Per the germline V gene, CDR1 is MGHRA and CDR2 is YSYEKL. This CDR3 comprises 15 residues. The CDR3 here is CASSQDPDPYYEQYF. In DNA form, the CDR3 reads TGCGCCAGCAGCCAAGATCCTGACCCCTACTACGAGCAGTACTTC.

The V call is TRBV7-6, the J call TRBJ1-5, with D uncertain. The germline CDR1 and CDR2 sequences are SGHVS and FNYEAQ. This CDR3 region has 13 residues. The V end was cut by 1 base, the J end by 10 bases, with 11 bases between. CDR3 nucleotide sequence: TGTGCCAGCAGCTTAGACGGACGGTCTCCCCAGCATTTT. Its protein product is CASSLDGRSPQHF.

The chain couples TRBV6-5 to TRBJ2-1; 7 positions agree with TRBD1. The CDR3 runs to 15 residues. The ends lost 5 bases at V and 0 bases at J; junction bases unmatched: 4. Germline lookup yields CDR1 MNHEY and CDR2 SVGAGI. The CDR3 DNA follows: TGTGCCAGCAGTAAACCAGGGGGCTCCTACAATGAGCAGTTCTTC. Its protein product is CASSKPGGSYNEQFF.

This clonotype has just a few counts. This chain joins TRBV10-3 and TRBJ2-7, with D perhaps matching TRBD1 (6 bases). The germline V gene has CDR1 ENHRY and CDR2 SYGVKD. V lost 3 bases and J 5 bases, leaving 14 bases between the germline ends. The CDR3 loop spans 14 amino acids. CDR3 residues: CAISDQLGQNEQYF. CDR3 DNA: TGTGCCATCAGTGACCAGTTGGGACAAAACGAGCAGTACTTC.

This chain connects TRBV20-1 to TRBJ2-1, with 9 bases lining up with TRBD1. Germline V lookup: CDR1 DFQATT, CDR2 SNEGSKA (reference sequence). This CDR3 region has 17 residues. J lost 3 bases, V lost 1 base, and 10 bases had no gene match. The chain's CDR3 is CSARAQGGTGNYNEQFF. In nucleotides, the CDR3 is TGCAGTGCTAGAGCACAGGGAGGGACAGGGAACTACAATGAGCAGTTCTTC.

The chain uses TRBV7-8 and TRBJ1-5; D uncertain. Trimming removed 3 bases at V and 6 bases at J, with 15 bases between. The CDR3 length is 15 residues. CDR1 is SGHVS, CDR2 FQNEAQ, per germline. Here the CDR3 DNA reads TGTGCCAGCAGCTTTAGCAGGCTCCGGGGTCAGCCCCAGCATTTT. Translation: CASSFSRLRGQPQHF.

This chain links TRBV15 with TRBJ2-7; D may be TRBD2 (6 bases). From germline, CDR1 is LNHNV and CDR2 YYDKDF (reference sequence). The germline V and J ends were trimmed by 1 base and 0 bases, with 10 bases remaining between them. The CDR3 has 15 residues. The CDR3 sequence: CATSRGLGLSYEQYF. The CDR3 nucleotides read TGTGCCACCAGCAGAGGACTAGGTCTCTCCTACGAGCAGTACTTC.

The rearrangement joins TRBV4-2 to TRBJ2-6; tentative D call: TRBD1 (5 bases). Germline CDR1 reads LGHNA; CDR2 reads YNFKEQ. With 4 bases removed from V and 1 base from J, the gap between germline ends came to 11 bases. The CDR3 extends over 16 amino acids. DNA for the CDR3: TGTGCCAGCAGCCTCAGTAGGGGATCTGGGGCCAACGTCCTGACTTTC. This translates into CASSLSRGSGANVLTF.

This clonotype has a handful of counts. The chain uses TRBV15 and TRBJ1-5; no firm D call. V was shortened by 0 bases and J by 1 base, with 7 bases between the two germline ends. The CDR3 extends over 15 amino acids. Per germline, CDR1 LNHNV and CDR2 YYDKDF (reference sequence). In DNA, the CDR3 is TGTGCCACCAGCAGAGATATGGGCAGCAATCAGCCCCAGCATTTT. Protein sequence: CATSRDMGSNQPQHF.

CDR3 DNA: TGCGCCAGCAGCCCCGGGACAGTTTTGTTCGACATTCAGTACTTC. Amino acid sequence: CASSPGTVLFDIQYF. This chain connects TRBV5-1 to TRBJ2-4; 7 bases are shared with TRBD1. With 4 bases clipped from V and 8 bases from J, the junction kept 12 bases outside the gene matches. The CDR3 has 15 amino acids. The germline V gene has CDR1 SGHRS and CDR2 YFSETQ.

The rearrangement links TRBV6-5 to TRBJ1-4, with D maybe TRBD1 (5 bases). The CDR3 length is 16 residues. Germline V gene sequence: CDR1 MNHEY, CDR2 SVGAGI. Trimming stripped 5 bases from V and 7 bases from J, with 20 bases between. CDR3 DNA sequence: TGTGCCAGCAGTCCTCACCCGGGGGGAAGAGGTGAAAAACTGTTTTTT. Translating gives CASSPHPGGRGEKLFF.

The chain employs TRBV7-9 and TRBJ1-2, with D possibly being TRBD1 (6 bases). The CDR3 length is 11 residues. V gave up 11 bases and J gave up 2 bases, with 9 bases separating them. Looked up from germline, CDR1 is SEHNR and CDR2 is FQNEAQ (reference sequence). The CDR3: CAGGTNYGYTF. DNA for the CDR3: TGTGCCGGGGGCACCAACTATGGCTACACCTTC.

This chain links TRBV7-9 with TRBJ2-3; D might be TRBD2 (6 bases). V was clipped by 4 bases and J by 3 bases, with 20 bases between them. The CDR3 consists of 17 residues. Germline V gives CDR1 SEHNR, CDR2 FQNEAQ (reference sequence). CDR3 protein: CASSSAKTFAGTDTQYF. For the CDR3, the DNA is TGTGCCAGCAGCTCCGCAAAAACCTTCGCGGGGACAGATACGCAGTATTTT.

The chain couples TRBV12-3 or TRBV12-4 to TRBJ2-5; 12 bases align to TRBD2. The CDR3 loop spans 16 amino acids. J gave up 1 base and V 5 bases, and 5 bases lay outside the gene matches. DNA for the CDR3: TGTGCCAGCAGTATCTCTAGCGGGGGGGCCCAAGAGACCCAGTACTTC. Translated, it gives CASSISSGGAQETQYF.

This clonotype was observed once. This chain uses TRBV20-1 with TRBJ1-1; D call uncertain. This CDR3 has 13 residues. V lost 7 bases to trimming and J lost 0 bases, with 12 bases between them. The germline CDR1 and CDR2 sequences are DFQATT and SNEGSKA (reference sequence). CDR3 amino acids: CSGGDLVNTEAFF. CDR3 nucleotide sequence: TGCAGTGGTGGGGATCTAGTGAACACTGAAGCTTTCTTT.

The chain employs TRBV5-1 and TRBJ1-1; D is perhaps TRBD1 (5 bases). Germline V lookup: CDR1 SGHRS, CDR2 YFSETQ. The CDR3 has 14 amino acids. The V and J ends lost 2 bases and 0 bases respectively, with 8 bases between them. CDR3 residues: CASSFSGMNTEAFF. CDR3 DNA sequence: TGCGCCAGCAGCTTTTCAGGGATGAACACTGAAGCTTTCTTT. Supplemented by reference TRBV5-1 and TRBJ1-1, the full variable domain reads KAGVTQTPRYLIKTRGQQVTLSCSPISGHRSVSWYQQTPGQGLQFLFEYFSETQRNKGNFPGRFSGRQFSNSRSEMNVSTLELGDSALYLCASSFSGMNTEAFFGQGTRLTVV.

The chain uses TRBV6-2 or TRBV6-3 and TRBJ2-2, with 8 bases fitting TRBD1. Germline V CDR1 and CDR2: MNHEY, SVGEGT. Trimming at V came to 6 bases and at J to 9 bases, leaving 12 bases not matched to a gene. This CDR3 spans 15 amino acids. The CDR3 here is CASRKGPGGVRELFF. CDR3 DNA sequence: TGTGCCAGCAGAAAGGGACCAGGGGGCGTTCGGGAGCTGTTTTTT.

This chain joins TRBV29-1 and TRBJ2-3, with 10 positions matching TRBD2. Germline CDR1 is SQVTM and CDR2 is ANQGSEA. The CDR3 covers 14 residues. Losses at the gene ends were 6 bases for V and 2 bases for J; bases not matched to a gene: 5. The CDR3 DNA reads TGCAGCGTGAGAGCGGGGGGGGTCACAGATACGCAGTATTTT. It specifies CSVRAGGVTDTQYF.

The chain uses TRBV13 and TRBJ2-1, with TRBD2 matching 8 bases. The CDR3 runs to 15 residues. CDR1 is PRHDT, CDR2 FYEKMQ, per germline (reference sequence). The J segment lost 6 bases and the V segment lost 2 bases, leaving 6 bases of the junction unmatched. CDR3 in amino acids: CASSLSPGGINEQFF. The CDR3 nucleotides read TGTGCCAGCAGCTTATCCCCGGGGGGGATCAATGAGCAGTTCTTC.

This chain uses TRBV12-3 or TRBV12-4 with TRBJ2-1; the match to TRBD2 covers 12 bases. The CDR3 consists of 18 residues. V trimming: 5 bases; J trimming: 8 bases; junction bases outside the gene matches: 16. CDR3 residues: CASSILSPLAGGRDEQFF. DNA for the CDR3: TGTGCCAGCAGTATCCTCTCACCCCTAGCGGGGGGGCGAGATGAGCAGTTCTTC.